This T cell receptor beta chain was documented in a study of regulatory T cells in long-lasting Graves disease. In germline, CDR1 is LGHNA, CDR2 YSLEER. CDR3 length: 15 amino acids. V lost 1 base, J lost 4 bases, and 14 bases lay in between. Through Arm-PCR of CDR3 regions and iRepertoire HTBI primers, TCR beta libraries were built. TCRdb independently ran MiXCR on the multiplex PCR reads; one entry per CDR3 protein. The sample comprises about 470,000 distinct CDR3 sequences, roughly 20% of which are singletons, and 6.5% to 8% rests with the top ten. Time point reported: persistent/refractory GD, antithyroid drugs over 5 years with positive TRAb. Scientists built the TCR library using RNA that was extracted from PBMCs.

The TCR comes from a female donor with Graves disease. Sequenced material: peripheral blood mononuclear cells (PBMCs), taken when the disease was refractory, from a patient treated with antithyroid drugs. The chain links TRBV4-3 to TRBJ2-7, with a weak D call TRBD2 (6 bases). Here the CDR3 reads CASSQGAGQKYEQYF. As DNA, the CDR3 is TGCGCCAGCAGCCAAGGAGCGGGTCAGAAGTACGAGCAGTACTTC.